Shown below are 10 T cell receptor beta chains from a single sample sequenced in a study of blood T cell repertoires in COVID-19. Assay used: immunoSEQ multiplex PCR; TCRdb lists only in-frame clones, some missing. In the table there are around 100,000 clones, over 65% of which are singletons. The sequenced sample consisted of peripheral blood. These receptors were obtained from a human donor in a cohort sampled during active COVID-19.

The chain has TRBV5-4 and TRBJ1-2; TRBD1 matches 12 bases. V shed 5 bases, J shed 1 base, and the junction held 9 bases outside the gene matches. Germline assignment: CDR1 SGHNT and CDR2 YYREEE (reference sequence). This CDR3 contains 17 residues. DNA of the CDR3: TGTGCCAGCAGTTCCCCGGGACAGGGGGCACTTAACTATGGCTACACCTTC. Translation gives CASSSPGQGALNYGYTF.

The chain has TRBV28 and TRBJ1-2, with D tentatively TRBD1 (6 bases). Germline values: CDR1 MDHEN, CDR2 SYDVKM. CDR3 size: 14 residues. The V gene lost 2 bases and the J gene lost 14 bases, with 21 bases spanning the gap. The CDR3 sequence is CASSLSRGTKAYTF. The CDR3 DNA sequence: TGTGCCAGCAGTTTAAGTAGGGGGACAAAAGCTTATACCTTC.

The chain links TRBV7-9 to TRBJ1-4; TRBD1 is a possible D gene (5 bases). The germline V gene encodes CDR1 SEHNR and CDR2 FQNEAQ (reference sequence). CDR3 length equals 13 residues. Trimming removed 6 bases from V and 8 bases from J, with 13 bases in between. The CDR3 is CASRRGEGEKLFF. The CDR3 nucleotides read TGTGCCAGCAGACGGGGGGAAGGGGAAAAACTGTTTTTT.

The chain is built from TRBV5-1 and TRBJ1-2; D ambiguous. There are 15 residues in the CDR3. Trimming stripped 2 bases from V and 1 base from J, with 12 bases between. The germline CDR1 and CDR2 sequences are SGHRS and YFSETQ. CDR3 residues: CASSFSEASNYGYTF. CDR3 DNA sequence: TGCGCCAGCAGCTTTTCCGAGGCGAGTAACTATGGCTACACCTTC. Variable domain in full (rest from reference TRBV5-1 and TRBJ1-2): KAGVTQTPRYLIKTRGQQVTLSCSPISGHRSVSWYQQTPGQGLQFLFEYFSETQRNKGNFPGRFSGRQFSNSRSEMNVSTLELGDSALYLCASSFSEASNYGYTFGSGTRLTVV.

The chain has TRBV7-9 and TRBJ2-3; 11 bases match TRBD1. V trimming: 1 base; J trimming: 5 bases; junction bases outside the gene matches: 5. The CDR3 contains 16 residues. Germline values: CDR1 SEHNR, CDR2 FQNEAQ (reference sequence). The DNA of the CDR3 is TGTGCCAGCAGCTTAGGGGGGACAGGGGGTCAAGATACGCAGTATTTT. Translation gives CASSLGGTGGQDTQYF.

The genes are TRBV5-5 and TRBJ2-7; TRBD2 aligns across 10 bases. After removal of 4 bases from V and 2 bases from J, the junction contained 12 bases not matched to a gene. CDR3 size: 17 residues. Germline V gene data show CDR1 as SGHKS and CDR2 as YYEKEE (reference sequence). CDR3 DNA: TGTGCCAGCAGCCCACCACCCACTAGCGGGGAAACCTACGAGCAGTACTTC. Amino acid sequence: CASSPPPTSGETYEQYF.

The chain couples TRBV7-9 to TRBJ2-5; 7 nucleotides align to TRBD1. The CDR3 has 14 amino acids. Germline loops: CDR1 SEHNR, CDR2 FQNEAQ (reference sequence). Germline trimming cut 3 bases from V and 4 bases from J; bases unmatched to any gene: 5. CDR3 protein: CASSLKGAGETQYF. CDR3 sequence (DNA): TGTGCCAGCAGCTTGAAGGGGGCGGGAGAGACCCAGTACTTC.

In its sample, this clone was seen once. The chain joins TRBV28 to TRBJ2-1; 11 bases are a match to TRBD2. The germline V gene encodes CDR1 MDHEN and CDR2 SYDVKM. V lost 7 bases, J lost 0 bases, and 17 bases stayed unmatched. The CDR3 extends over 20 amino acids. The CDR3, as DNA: TGTGCCAGCACATCGCCGGGACTAGCGGCCTTCTCGAGCTCCTACAATGAGCAGTTCTTC. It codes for CASTSPGLAAFSSSYNEQFF.

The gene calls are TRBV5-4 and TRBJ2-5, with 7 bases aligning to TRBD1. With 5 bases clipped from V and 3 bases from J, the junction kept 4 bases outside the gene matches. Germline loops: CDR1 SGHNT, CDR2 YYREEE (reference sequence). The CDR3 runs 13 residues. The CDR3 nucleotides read TGTGCCAGCAGATCCGGGACAGAAGAGACCCAGTACTTC. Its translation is CASRSGTEETQYF.

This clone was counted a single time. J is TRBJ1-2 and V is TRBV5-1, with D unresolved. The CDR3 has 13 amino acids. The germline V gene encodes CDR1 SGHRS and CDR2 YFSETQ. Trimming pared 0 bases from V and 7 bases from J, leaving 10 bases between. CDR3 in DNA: TGCGCCAGCAGCTTGGCGGAGAGGGTTGGCTACACCTTC. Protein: CASSLAERVGYTF.